These T cell receptor beta chains were read from a single sample in a study of blood T cell repertoires in COVID-19. Libraries were prepared by immunoSEQ multiplex PCR; TCRdb keeps only in-frame clonotypes and omits some of them. The table records about 270,000 clones, under 90% of them present only once. Source material: peripheral blood. These receptors were collected from a woman aged 55-75 years with active or convalescent COVID-19. Each CDR3 is given with its conserved first and last residue. The D gene is left open where the match is weak. Size is stated for part of the rows, as once, few or many counts, or as a class when the clone is expanded.

d_call j_call clone_size v_call cdr3_nt cdr3_aa
TRBD1 TRBJ1-1 few TRBV5-1 TGCGCCAGCAGCTTGATGACAGGGGGGAACACTGAAGCTTTCTTT CASSLMTGGNTEAFF
- TRBJ2-5 - TRBV14 TGTGCCAGCAGCCTCCTGGGGGCCGACGGGGAGACCCAGTACTTC CASSLLGADGETQYF
TRBD1 TRBJ2-1 - TRBV3-1/TRBV3-2 TGTGCCAGCAGCCCTCTGGGACAGGGGGCCGGCAATGAGCAGTTCTTC CASSPLGQGAGNEQFF
TRBD1 TRBJ1-4 - TRBV4-2 TGTGCCAGCTCGTACAGGGGGGATAATGAAAAACTGTTTTTT CASSYRGDNEKLFF
- TRBJ2-5 - TRBV10-3 TGTGCCATCACTTCAGGGGATCGCGAGACCCAGTACTTC CAITSGDRETQYF
- TRBJ1-5 - TRBV12-5 TGTGCTAGTGGTTTTCGGGGTACCCATCAGCCCCAGCATTTT CASGFRGTHQPQHF
- TRBJ1-4 - TRBV29-1 TGCAGCGTGCGAATTCAGGGAGGAGGTAATGAAAAACTGTTTTTT CSVRIQGGGNEKLFF
TRBD1 TRBJ2-5 - TRBV5-4 TGTGCCAGCAGTTTGTCATTAGGGACAGGGGTTGAGACCCAGTACTTC CASSLSLGTGVETQYF
- TRBJ2-2 - TRBV7-6 TGTGCCAGCAGCTTTTGGACGCCGAGGGACACCGGGGAGCTGTTTTTT CASSFWTPRDTGELFF
TRBD1 TRBJ2-5 - TRBV2 TGTGCCAGCAATCGACAGGGTCTAAGAGAGACCCAGTACTTC CASNRQGLRETQYF
- TRBJ1-1 once TRBV11-2 TGTGCCAGCAGCATCGGCCCGGAGGGGTACACTGAAGCTTTCTTT CASSIGPEGYTEAFF
TRBD1 TRBJ1-2 - TRBV5-4 TGTGCCAGCAGCTTGGGGGGACAGGCGCAATATGGCTACACCTTC CASSLGGQAQYGYTF
TRBD1 TRBJ1-2 - TRBV3-1/TRBV3-2 TGTGCCAGCAGCCAAGGAAACAGGGGTGGTGGCTACACCTTC CASSQGNRGGGYTF
TRBD1 TRBJ2-7 - TRBV10-3 TGTGCCATCAGTCACAATGCAGTCCTGACAGGGGACGGAGTCTACGAGCAGTACTTC CAISHNAVLTGDGVYEQYF
TRBD1 TRBJ1-1 - TRBV28 TGTGCCAGCAGTTGGGGGACAGGTACAAACACTGAAGCTTTCTTT CASSWGTGTNTEAFF
TRBD2 TRBJ2-1 - TRBV20-1 TGCAGTGCTAGTAATCCGAGCGGGGGTTATGGTGAGCAGTTCTTC CSASNPSGGYGEQFF
- TRBJ1-2 - TRBV27 TGTGCCAGCAGTTTATCGACCCAGGCCACTAACTATGGCTACACCTTC CASSLSTQATNYGYTF
- TRBJ2-1 - TRBV12-3/TRBV12-4 TGTGCCAGCAGTATATACAATGAGCAGTTCTTC CASSIYNEQFF
- TRBJ2-1 - TRBV25-1 TGTGCCAGCAGTGAAGGGGGCAGGGTCTCCTACAATGAGCAGTTCTTC CASSEGGRVSYNEQFF
- TRBJ1-2 - TRBV19 TGTGCCAGTGTGGCAGGGCCCGATGGCTACACCTTC CASVAGPDGYTF
TRBD1 TRBJ1-2 - TRBV6-1 TGTGCCAGCAGTGACCAGGGGGTGTACTATGGCTACACCTTC CASSDQGVYYGYTF
- TRBJ1-4 - TRBV7-9 TGTGCCAGCAGCCCTAGAACGTGGGAGAGTGAAAAACTGTTTTTT CASSPRTWESEKLFF
- TRBJ2-1 - TRBV3-1/TRBV3-2 TGTGCCAGCAGTCCCGGTCCGAACTACAATGAGCAGTTCTTC CASSPGPNYNEQFF
TRBD1 TRBJ1-6 - TRBV4-3 TGCGCCAGCAGCCAAGATATGAGGGACAGGGGTGTTTCACCCCTCCACTTT CASSQDMRDRGVSPLHF
- TRBJ1-5 - TRBV6-5 TGTGCCCCACTACGATTGGTTAGCAATCAGCCCCAGCATTTT CAPLRLVSNQPQHF
TRBD1 TRBJ2-7 - TRBV9 TGTGCCAGCAGCGTTAGGGACAGGGGGACCGATTTCTACGAGCAGTACTTC CASSVRDRGTDFYEQYF
TRBD1 TRBJ2-1 - TRBV2 TGTGCCAGCAGTGAAGGGTGGGACAGGTCGCGTGGCTCCTACAATGAGCAGTTCTTC CASSEGWDRSRGSYNEQFF
TRBD1 TRBJ2-3 - TRBV5-4 TGTGCCAGCAGCCCGATCTTGACAGGGGGCACAGATACGCAGTATTTT CASSPILTGGTDTQYF
TRBD1 TRBJ1-1 - TRBV29-1 TGCAGCGTTGGGGGGACAGGGGAAGCTCAAGCTTTCTTT CSVGGTGEAQAFF
TRBD2 TRBJ2-3 - TRBV11-3 TGTGCCAGCAGCTTAGGGACTAGCGGCACAGATACGCAGTATTTT CASSLGTSGTDTQYF
- TRBJ1-2 - TRBV10-3 TGTGCCATCAGCCATCATAACAGGGTAGCTAACTATGGCTACACCTTC CAISHHNRVANYGYTF
- TRBJ1-2 - TRBV5-4 TGTGCCAGCAGCTTGAACCTAGGCGATGGCTACACCTTC CASSLNLGDGYTF
TRBD2 TRBJ2-2 - TRBV12-5 TGTGCTAGTGGTCCCTTAGCGGGGGGGCCGGTCACCGGGGAGCTGTTTTTT CASGPLAGGPVTGELFF
- TRBJ1-3 - TRBV19 TGTGCCAGCTATGCCTCGTTCTCTGGAAACACCATATATTTT CASYASFSGNTIYF
- TRBJ1-2 - TRBV28 TGTGCCATGACCGGGGGTCAGGGAGGCTACACCTTC CAMTGGQGGYTF
- TRBJ1-2 - TRBV10-3 TGTGCCATCAGTGAGCCAGACTCCTATGGCTACACCTTC CAISEPDSYGYTF
- TRBJ1-1 - TRBV29-1 TGCAGCGTTGGGTCGGGGGGCAGATCGACTGAAGCTTTCTTT CSVGSGGRSTEAFF
- TRBJ2-7 - TRBV7-9 TGTGCCAGCAGCGTCCGCAGGGCTGAGACTGGCGAGCAGTACTTC CASSVRRAETGEQYF
TRBD1 TRBJ1-1 once TRBV18 TGTGCCAGCTCACGGGAGACAGGGTTGAACACTGAAGCTTTCTTT CASSRETGLNTEAFF
- TRBJ1-2 - TRBV5-4 TGTGCCAGCAGCTTGGATGCGGGGGGCCTAAAACAATCCTATGGCTACACCTTC CASSLDAGGLKQSYGYTF
TRBD2 TRBJ2-5 - TRBV5-1 TGCGCCAGCAGCTGGGGGACTAGCGAGACCCAGTACTTC CASSWGTSETQYF
TRBD1 TRBJ2-1 few TRBV3-1/TRBV3-2 TGTGCCAGCAGCCCTCGACAGGGGGGCTCTGGAAAGTTCTTC CASSPRQGGSGKFF
- TRBJ1-1 - TRBV19 TGTGCCAGTAGTATCTTCCATGAACTCAACACTGAAGCTTTCTTT CASSIFHELNTEAFF
- TRBJ1-3 - TRBV12-3/TRBV12-4 TGTGCCAGCAGTCGGGCAGGGGTCTTCCCCATATATTTT CASSRAGVFPIYF
TRBD1 TRBJ2-7 - TRBV18 TGTGCCAGCTCCATTCGGACAGGGAAAGGCGAGCAGTACTTC CASSIRTGKGEQYF
- TRBJ2-6 - TRBV30 TGTGCCTCTGGGACGGGAGATTTTGGAGCCAACGTCCTGACTTTC CASGTGDFGANVLTF
TRBD1 TRBJ2-1 - TRBV7-3 TGTGCCAGCAGCGAGAGGGGGCCAGACAATGAGCAGTTCTTC CASSERGPDNEQFF
- TRBJ2-5 - TRBV4-1 TGCGCCAGCAGCCAATACCCATCCCAGGGTACTGCGGAGACCCAGTACTTC CASSQYPSQGTAETQYF
TRBD1 TRBJ1-2 few TRBV6-2/TRBV6-3 TGTGCCAGCAGTTACTCGCCGACAGGGTGGAACTATGGCTACACCTTC CASSYSPTGWNYGYTF
- TRBJ1-2 - TRBV6-5 TGTGCCAGCAGTTACTCTCAGGGGAACTATGGCTACACCTTC CASSYSQGNYGYTF
- TRBJ1-4 few TRBV27 TGTGCCAGCAGTCCTTCCGGAGGCAACTGGCTTGAAAAACTGTTTTTT CASSPSGGNWLEKLFF
- TRBJ1-1 - TRBV18 TGTGCCAGCTCACCAGGGCTCGCCAGCATGAACACTGAAGCTTTCTTT CASSPGLASMNTEAFF
- TRBJ1-5 - TRBV10-3 TGTGCCATCAGTGAGTCGGGGAGTCGGGAGCCCCAGCATTTT CAISESGSREPQHF
TRBD2 TRBJ2-3 - TRBV6-5 TGTGCCAGCAGTCGCGGGGGGGCGGGAGATACGCAGTATTTT CASSRGGAGDTQYF
- TRBJ2-6 - TRBV9 TGTGCCAGCAGCCCCCCACTTATCGACTCTGGGGCCAACGTCCTGACTTTC CASSPPLIDSGANVLTF
- TRBJ1-1 once TRBV12-3/TRBV12-4 TGTGCCAGCAGGGGACACGGCGTCACTGAAGCTTTCTTT CASRGHGVTEAFF
- TRBJ1-6 - TRBV9 TGTGCCAGCAGCTCCCGGGAGAACCATAATTCACCCCTCCACTTT CASSSRENHNSPLHF
- TRBJ2-5 once TRBV19 TGTGCCAGCACGTCGCAGGGAGGATTACAGACCCAGTACTTC CASTSQGGLQTQYF
TRBD2 TRBJ2-3 - TRBV11-2 TGTGCCAGCAGCTCTTCACTAGCGCCAAAGTATTTT CASSSSLAPKYF
TRBD1 TRBJ2-7 - TRBV9 TGTGCCAGCAGCCAAGGAACAGGGGGCAACTACGAGCAGTACTTC CASSQGTGGNYEQYF